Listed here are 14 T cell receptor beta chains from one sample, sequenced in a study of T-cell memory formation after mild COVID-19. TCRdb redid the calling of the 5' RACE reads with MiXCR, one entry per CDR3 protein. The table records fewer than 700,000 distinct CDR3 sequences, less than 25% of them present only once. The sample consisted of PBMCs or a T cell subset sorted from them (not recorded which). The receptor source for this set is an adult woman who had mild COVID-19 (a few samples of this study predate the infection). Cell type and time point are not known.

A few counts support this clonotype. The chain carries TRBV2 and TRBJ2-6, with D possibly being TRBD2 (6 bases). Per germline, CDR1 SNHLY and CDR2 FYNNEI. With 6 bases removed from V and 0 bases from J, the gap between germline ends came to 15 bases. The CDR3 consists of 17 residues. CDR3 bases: TGTGCCAGCAGAGCCGGGACGGACTACTCTGGGGCCAACGTCCTGACTTTC. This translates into CASRAGTDYSGANVLTF. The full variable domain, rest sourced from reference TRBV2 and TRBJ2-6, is EPEVTQTPSHQVTQMGQEVILRCVPISNHLYFYWYRQILGQKVEFLVSFYNNEISEKSEIFDDQFSVERPDGSNFTLKIRSTKLEDSAMYFCASRAGTDYSGANVLTFGAGSRLTVL.

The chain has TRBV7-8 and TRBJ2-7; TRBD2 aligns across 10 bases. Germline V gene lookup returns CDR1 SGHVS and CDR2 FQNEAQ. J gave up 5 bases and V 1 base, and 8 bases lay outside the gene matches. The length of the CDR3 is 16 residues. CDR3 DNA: TGTGCCAGCAGCTTAGATGCTAGCGGGAGAAGGAACGAGCAGTACTTC. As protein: CASSLDASGRRNEQYF.

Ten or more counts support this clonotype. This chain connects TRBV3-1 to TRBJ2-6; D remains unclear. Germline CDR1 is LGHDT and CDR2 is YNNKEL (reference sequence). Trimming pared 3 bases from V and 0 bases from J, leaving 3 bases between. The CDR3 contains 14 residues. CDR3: CASSQDSGANVLTF. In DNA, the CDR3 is TGTGCCAGCAGCCAGGACTCTGGGGCCAACGTCCTGACTTTC. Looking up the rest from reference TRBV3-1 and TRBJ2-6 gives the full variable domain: DTAVSQTPKYLVTQMGNDKSIKCEQNLGHDTMYWYKQDSKKFLKIMFSYNNKELIINETVPNRFSPKSPDKAHLNLHINSLELGDSAVYFCASSQDSGANVLTFGAGSRLTVL.

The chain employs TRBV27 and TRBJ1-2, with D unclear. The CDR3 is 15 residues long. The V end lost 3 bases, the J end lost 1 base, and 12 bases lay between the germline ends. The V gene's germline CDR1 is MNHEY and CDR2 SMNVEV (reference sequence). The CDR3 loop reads CASSLAGKGNYGYTF. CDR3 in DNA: TGTGCCAGCAGTTTGGCGGGGAAGGGTAACTATGGCTACACCTTC.

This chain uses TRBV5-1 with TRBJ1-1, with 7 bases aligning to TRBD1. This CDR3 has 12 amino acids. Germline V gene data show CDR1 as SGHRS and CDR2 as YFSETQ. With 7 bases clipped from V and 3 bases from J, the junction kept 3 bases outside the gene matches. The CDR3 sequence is CASGDRDTEAFF. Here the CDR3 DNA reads TGCGCCAGCGGAGACAGGGACACTGAAGCTTTCTTT.

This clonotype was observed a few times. Written as DNA, the CDR3 is TGTGCCAGCAGCCCCCGACTAGTTAACACCGGGGAGCTGTTTTTT. The encoded protein is CASSPRLVNTGELFF. This chain uses TRBV12-3 or TRBV12-4 with TRBJ2-2, with D possibly TRBD2 on 6 matching bases. The CDR3 spans 15 residues. Trimming shortened V by 6 bases and J by 2 bases, and 13 bases separated the two germline ends.

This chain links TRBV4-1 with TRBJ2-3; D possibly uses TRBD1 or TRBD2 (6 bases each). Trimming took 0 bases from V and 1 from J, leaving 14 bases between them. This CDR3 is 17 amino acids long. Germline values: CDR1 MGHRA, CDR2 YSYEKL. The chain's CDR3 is CASSQDKGGPGTDTQYF. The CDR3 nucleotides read TGCGCCAGCAGCCAAGATAAGGGGGGACCCGGCACAGATACGCAGTATTTT.

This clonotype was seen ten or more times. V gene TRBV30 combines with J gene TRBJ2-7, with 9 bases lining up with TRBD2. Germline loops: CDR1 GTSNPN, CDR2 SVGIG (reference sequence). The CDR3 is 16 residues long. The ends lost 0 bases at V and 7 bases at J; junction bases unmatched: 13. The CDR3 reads CAWSVGAGGGAREQYF. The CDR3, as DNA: TGTGCCTGGAGTGTCGGAGCAGGCGGGGGGGCAAGGGAGCAGTACTTC.

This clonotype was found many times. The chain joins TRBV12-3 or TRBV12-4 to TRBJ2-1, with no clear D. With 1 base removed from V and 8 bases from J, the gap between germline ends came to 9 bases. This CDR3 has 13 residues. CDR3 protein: CASSLEGKHEQFF. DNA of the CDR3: TGTGCCAGCAGTTTAGAGGGCAAACATGAGCAGTTCTTC.

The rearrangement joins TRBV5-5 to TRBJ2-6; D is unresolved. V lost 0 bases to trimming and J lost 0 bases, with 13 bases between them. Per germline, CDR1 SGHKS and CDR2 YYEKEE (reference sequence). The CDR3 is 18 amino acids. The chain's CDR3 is CASSLVVRFLSGANVLTF. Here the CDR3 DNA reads TGTGCCAGCAGCTTGGTCGTCAGATTCCTCTCTGGGGCCAACGTCCTGACTTTC.

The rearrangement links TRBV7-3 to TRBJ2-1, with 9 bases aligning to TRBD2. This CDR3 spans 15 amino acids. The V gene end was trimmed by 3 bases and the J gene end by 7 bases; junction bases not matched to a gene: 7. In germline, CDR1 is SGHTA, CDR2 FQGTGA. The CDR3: CASSFAGTSLNEQFF. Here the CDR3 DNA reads TGTGCCAGCAGCTTCGCAGGGACTAGCCTAAATGAGCAGTTCTTC. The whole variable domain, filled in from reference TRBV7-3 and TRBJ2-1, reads GAGVSQTPSNKVTEKGKYVELRCDPISGHTALYWYRQSLGQGPEFLIYFQGTGAADDSGLPNDRFFAVRPEGSVSTLKIQRTERGDSAVYLCASSFAGTSLNEQFFGPGTRLTVL.

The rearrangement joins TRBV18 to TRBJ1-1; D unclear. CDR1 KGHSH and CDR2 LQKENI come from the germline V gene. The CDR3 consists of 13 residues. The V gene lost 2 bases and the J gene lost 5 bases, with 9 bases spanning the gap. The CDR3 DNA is TGTGCCAGCTCACCAGGAGTTGAAACTGAAGCTTTCTTT. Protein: CASSPGVETEAFF.

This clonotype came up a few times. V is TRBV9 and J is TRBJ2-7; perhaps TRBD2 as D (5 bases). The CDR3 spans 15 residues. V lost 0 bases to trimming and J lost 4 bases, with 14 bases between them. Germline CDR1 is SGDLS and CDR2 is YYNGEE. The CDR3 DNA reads TGTGCCAGCAGCGTAGGCCCTAGCCTTCAGTACGAGCAGTACTTC. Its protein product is CASSVGPSLQYEQYF. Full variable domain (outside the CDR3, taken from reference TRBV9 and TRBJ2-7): DSGVTQTPKHLITATGQRVTLRCSPRSGDLSVYWYQQSLDQGLQFLIQYYNGEERAKGNILERFSAQQFPDLHSELNLSSLELGDSALYFCASSVGPSLQYEQYFGPGTRLTVT.

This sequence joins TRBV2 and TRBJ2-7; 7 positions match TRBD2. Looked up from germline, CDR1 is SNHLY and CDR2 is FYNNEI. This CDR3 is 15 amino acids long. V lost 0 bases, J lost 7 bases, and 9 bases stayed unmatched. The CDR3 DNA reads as TGTGCCAGCAGTGAAGCGCGTAGCGGGCTCGGGGAGCAGTACTTC. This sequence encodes CASSEARSGLGEQYF. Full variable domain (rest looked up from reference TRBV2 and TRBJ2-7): EPEVTQTPSHQVTQMGQEVILRCVPISNHLYFYWYRQILGQKVEFLVSFYNNEISEKSEIFDDQFSVERPDGSNFTLKIRSTKLEDSAMYFCASSEARSGLGEQYFGPGTRLTVT.